A single sample is the source of the 9 T cell receptor beta chains below, sequenced in a study of T cell repertoires in cytomegalovirus infection. TCRdb reprocessed the reads via MiXCR and lists one record per CDR3 protein. Of fewer than 1,000,000 distinct CDR3 sequences detected, around 30% appear once; the ten largest clones hold roughly an eighth. These receptors have no identified antigens. This sample comprised cultured CD8+ T cells from PBMCs, obtained from culture after CMV antigen stimulation. The source of these receptors is a human donor in good health (CMV status not recorded). Some clones in this sample may be carry-over from other donors' samples.

The V call is TRBV7-9, the J call TRBJ2-1; D uncertain. The CDR3 totals 14 residues. CDR1 is SEHNR, CDR2 FQNEAQ, per germline (reference sequence). V was trimmed by 5 bases and J by 9 bases, leaving 17 bases between them. The CDR3 here is CASSRPSSASEQFF. DNA of the CDR3: TGTGCCAGCAGCCGACCGTCTTCGGCGAGTGAGCAGTTCTTC.

Concerning this clonotype: At one end, the junction sequence differs from germline, possibly due to a read error. The chain couples TRBV28 to TRBJ2-1, with TRBD1 matching over 8 bases. This CDR3 is built from 14 residues. Germline V gene sequence: CDR1 MDHEN, CDR2 SYDVKM. CDR3 coding DNA: TGTGTCAGCCATCTGGGACAGGAGTACAATGAGCAGTTCTTC. Translating it yields CVSHLGQEYNEQFF.

A few counts support this clonotype. V and J are TRBV10-2 and TRBJ2-5; D not resolved. CDR1 is WSHSY and CDR2 is SAAADI in the germline V gene. Trimming cost V 0 bases and J 4 bases, with 12 bases left between them. The CDR3 covers 15 residues. CDR3 protein: CASSESEDLRETQYF. CDR3 coding DNA: TGCGCCAGCAGTGAGTCCGAGGACCTCCGAGAGACCCAGTACTTC.

This clonotype was detected a few times. The CDR3 DNA sequence: TGTGCCAGTACTGGTCGGGACAGGGACGGCTACACCTTC. Encoded protein: CASTGRDRDGYTF. This chain connects TRBV19 to TRBJ1-2, with 9 nucleotides matching TRBD1. Germline V CDR1 and CDR2: LNHDA, SQIVND (reference sequence). The CDR3 has 13 residues. The V segment lost 7 bases and the J segment 8 bases; nucleotides outside the gene matches: 8. The complete variable domain, with remaining parts taken from reference TRBV19 and TRBJ1-2, reads DGGITQSPKYLFRKEGQNVTLSCEQNLNHDAMYWYRQDPGQGLRLIYYSQIVNDFQKGDIAEGYSVSREKKESFPLTVTSAQKNPTAFYLCASTGRDRDGYTFGSGTRLTVV.

This clonotype was counted only a few times. This chain joins TRBV5-6 and TRBJ2-1; TRBD2 agrees at 8 bases. J lost 0 bases, V lost 2 bases, and 4 bases had no gene match. Germline V CDR1 and CDR2: SGHDT, YYEEEE. The CDR3 contains 16 residues. CDR3 DNA: TGTGCCAGCAGCTTCGGGGGGGCCTTCTCCTACAATGAGCAGTTCTTC. This translates into CASSFGGAFSYNEQFF.

This chain links TRBV20-1 with TRBJ2-7; 7 bases line up with TRBD2. CDR3 length: 13 amino acids. J gave up 4 bases and V 5 bases, and 8 bases lay outside the gene matches. Looked up from germline, CDR1 is DFQATT and CDR2 is SNEGSKA (reference sequence). The CDR3: CSAEGTMMYEQYF. In DNA form, the CDR3 reads TGCAGTGCTGAAGGGACTATGATGTACGAGCAGTACTTC.

The gene calls are TRBV20-1 and TRBJ2-5, with no clear D. This CDR3 has 15 amino acids. Germline V CDR1 and CDR2: DFQATT, SNEGSKA (reference sequence). Trimming removed 0 bases at V and 2 bases at J, with 13 bases between. The CDR3 spells CSARDRNGRQETQYF. The CDR3 DNA is TGCAGTGCTAGAGATCGCAACGGAAGACAAGAGACCCAGTACTTC.

The chain uses TRBV19 and TRBJ2-1; TRBD2 is a possible D gene (6 bases). Germline CDR1 and CDR2: LNHDA and SQIVND (reference sequence). The CDR3 is made up of 13 amino acids. V lost 10 bases and J lost 0, with 10 bases in between. Here the CDR3 reads CAIATSSYNEQFF. DNA for the CDR3: TGTGCCATCGCGACTAGCTCCTACAATGAGCAGTTCTTC.

A note on this clonotype: A much larger clone differs by one base, so this may be a read error. The J gene is TRBJ2-3, the V gene TRBV6-5; 7 bases are shared with TRBD1. CDR3 length: 16 amino acids. CDR1 is MNHEY, CDR2 SVGAGI, per germline. DNA for the CDR3: TGTGCCAACAGTTTCCGACAGGGCCTCATCACAGATACGCAGTATTTT. Translating gives CANSFRQGLITDTQYF.